Presented here are 4 T cell receptor beta chains from one specimen sequenced in a study of blood T cells in healthy people across ages. Then a second PCR, running roughly 7 to 11 cycles, was carried out with a sample-barcoded 5' primer and a J-beta primer mix. TCRdb re-analysed the 5' RACE reads in MiXCR, keeping a single row per CDR3 protein. The sample holds 1.5 million to 2 million distinct CDR3 sequences, approximately 32% seen once. The specimen was blood. Receptors were obtained from a woman aged 25 to 39 in good health.

This clonotype occurred a few times. This chain links TRBV20-1 with TRBJ2-5; D is undetermined. CDR3 length: 12 amino acids. V dropped 4 bases and J dropped 3 bases, with 9 bases sitting between them. The V gene's germline CDR1 is DFQATT and CDR2 SNEGSKA (reference sequence). CDR3 nucleotide sequence: TGCAGTGCTAATAAGGGCGAAGAGACCCAGTACTTC. It is translated as CSANKGEETQYF.

This clonotype was detected only a few times. V is TRBV9 and J is TRBJ2-3; the D gene is possibly TRBD1 (6 bases). V gave up 4 bases and J gave up 0 bases, with 15 bases separating them. The CDR3 covers 16 residues. Germline V lookup: CDR1 SGDLS, CDR2 YYNGEE. The CDR3 reads CASSSGTHASTDTQYF. CDR3 nucleotides: TGTGCCAGCAGCTCAGGGACACACGCTAGCACAGATACGCAGTATTTT.

This clonotype was recorded a few times. V usage is TRBV5-4 and J usage is TRBJ2-3; TRBD1 matches 8 bases. CDR3 size: 17 residues. In germline, CDR1 is SGHNT, CDR2 YYREEE (reference sequence). Trimming at V came to 4 bases and at J to 4 bases, leaving 14 bases not matched to a gene. CDR3 amino acids: CASSPLTDRELSDTQYF. The CDR3 bases are TGTGCCAGCAGCCCACTAACGGACAGGGAATTGTCAGATACGCAGTATTTT.

The chain has TRBV6-2 or TRBV6-3 and TRBJ2-3; 8 bases are shared with TRBD2. The CDR3 sequence is 16 residues long. V shed 2 bases and J 7 bases; nucleotides not matched to a gene: 11. Germline V lookup: CDR1 MNHEY, CDR2 SVGEGT. DNA for the CDR3: TGTGCCAGCAGTTACCCCGGGGGCGGCGGGGGGAATACGCAGTATTTT. This translates into CASSYPGGGGGNTQYF.